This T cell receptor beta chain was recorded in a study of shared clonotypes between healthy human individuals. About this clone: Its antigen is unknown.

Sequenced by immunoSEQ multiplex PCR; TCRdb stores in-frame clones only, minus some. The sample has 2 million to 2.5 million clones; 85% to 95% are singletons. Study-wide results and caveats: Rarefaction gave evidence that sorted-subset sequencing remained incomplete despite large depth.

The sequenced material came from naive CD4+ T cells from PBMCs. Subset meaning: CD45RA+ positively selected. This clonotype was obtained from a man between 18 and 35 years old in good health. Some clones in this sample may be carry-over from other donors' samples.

CDR3: CASSVAHTGELFF. The CDR3 DNA is TGTGCCAGCAGCGTAGCTCACACCGGGGAGCTGTTTTTT. The chain recombines TRBV9 with TRBJ2-2; D call uncertain. In germline, CDR1 is SGDLS, CDR2 YYNGEE. V shed 0 bases and J shed 3 bases, with 3 bases lying between them. The CDR3 consists of 13 residues.